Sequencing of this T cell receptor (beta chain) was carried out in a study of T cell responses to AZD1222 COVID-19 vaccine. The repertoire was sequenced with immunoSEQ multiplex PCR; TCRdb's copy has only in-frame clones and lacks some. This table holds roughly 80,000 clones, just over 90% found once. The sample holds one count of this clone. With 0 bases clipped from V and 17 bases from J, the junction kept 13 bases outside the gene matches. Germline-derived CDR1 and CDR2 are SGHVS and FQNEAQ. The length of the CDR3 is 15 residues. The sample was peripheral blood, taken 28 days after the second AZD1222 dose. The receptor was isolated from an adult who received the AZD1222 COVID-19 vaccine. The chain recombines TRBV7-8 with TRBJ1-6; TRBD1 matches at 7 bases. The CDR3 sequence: CASSLAGQPGVRVHF. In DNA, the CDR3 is TGTGCCAGCAGCTTAGCGGGACAGCCTGGGGTAAGGGTCCACTTT.